A selection of T cell receptor beta chains follows, all from one sample in a study of identical twins. TCRdb ran MiXCR on the 5' RACE reads and lists one entry per CDR3 protein. The data show under 1 million distinct CDR3 sequences, with about 12% seen just once and about 1.6% held by the top ten. This sample was also put to use in a study of yellow fever vaccine responses in identical twins.

Sequencing input: PBMCs. The receptors come from a woman under 30 in good health. Both conserved end residues are part of each CDR3. D genes are given only for firm matches. Expanded clones get a size class; other rows say once, few or many, or leave the size out.

TRBV5-1	TRBJ2-5	-	-	CASSSAKGTQYF	TGCGCCAGCAGCTCAGCGAAAGGGACCCAGTACTTC
TRBV6-2/TRBV6-3	TRBJ2-7	-	few	CASSYGQFPYEQYF	TGTGCCAGCAGTTATGGGCAGTTCCCCTACGAGCAGTACTTC
TRBV29-1	TRBJ2-7	TRBD1	many	CSVADRNYEQYF	TGCAGCGTGGCGGACAGGAACTACGAGCAGTACTTC
TRBV20-1	TRBJ2-1	TRBD1	-	CSARDGDRGITYNEQFF	TGCAGTGCTAGAGATGGGGACAGGGGAATCACCTACAATGAGCAGTTCTTC
TRBV11-1	TRBJ2-1	-	-	CASSPNNNEQFF	TGTGCCAGCAGCCCTAACAACAATGAGCAGTTCTTC
TRBV10-2	TRBJ2-2	TRBD1	few	CASRKSGGIISGELFF	TGCGCCAGCAGAAAGTCAGGGGGCATAATATCCGGGGAGCTGTTTTTT
TRBV4-1	TRBJ2-2	TRBD2	few	CASSQSLAGAFTGELFF	TGCGCCAGCAGCCAATCCTTAGCGGGGGCCTTCACCGGGGAGCTGTTTTTT
TRBV19	TRBJ2-7	TRBD2	-	CASSMGAGVGEQYF	TGTGCCAGTAGTATGGGAGCGGGAGTTGGGGAGCAGTACTTC
TRBV2	TRBJ1-1	-	few	CASSPGGRKNTEAFF	TGTGCCAGCAGTCCGGGGGGCAGGAAGAACACTGAAGCTTTCTTT
TRBV21-1	TRBJ2-1	-	-	CASSTWKSSYNEQFF	TGTGCCAGCAGCACTTGGAAAAGCTCCTACAATGAGCAGTTCTTC
TRBV9	TRBJ1-5	TRBD1	-	CASSQGQGARSNQPQHF	TGTGCCAGCAGCCAGGGACAGGGGGCACGAAGCAATCAGCCCCAGCATTTT
TRBV28	TRBJ2-3	TRBD2	-	CASRAAGGLTDTQYF	TGTGCCAGCAGAGCCGCGGGGGGGCTTACAGATACGCAGTATTTT
TRBV5-1	TRBJ1-6	TRBD1	few	CASSGGTVQSSPLHF	TGCGCCAGCAGCGGGGGGACAGTACAATCTTCACCCCTCCACTTT
TRBV10-2	TRBJ2-7	-	few	CASRASGSAEQYF	TGCGCCAGTCGCGCCTCAGGTTCCGCCGAGCAGTACTTC
TRBV3-1	TRBJ2-7	TRBD2	-	CASSPTLSGTTHYEQYF	TGTGCCAGCAGCCCAACGCTTTCCGGGACTACTCACTACGAGCAGTACTTC
TRBV9	TRBJ2-7	TRBD2	few	CASSVGWTSGSEQYF	TGTGCCAGCAGCGTAGGTTGGACTAGCGGGTCCGAGCAGTACTTC
TRBV20-1	TRBJ1-2	TRBD1	-	CSARDGQDSYYGYTF	TGCAGTGCTAGAGACGGACAGGACTCGTACTATGGCTACACCTTC
TRBV6-1	TRBJ2-1	TRBD2	few	CASTRGTSGTGGEQFF	TGTGCCAGCACGAGAGGGACTAGCGGGACCGGGGGGGAGCAGTTCTTC
TRBV2	TRBJ2-1	TRBD2	-	CASCFGLAGALSYNEQFF	TGTGCCAGCTGTTTCGGACTAGCGGGGGCCCTCTCCTACAATGAGCAGTTCTTC
TRBV7-8	TRBJ2-5	-	few	CASSLVEQPQETQYF	TGTGCCAGCAGCTTAGTAGAACAGCCCCAAGAGACCCAGTACTTC
TRBV5-5	TRBJ2-6	-	-	CASSQVAGSGANVLTF	TGTGCCAGCAGCCAAGTCGCTGGGTCTGGGGCCAACGTCCTGACTTTC
TRBV28	TRBJ2-1	-	few	CASMSGLVSLPNNEQFF	TGTGCCAGTATGTCAGGTTTAGTGTCTTTGCCGAACAATGAGCAGTTCTTC
TRBV12-3/TRBV12-4	TRBJ2-3	-	-	CAISLVGAGAGGARDTQYF	TGTGCCATCAGTTTGGTAGGCGCAGGCGCGGGTGGGGCCAGAGATACGCAGTATTTT
TRBV7-9	TRBJ1-6	-	-	CASSLMLGDSPLHF	TGTGCCAGCAGCTTAATGTTGGGGGATTCACCCCTCCACTTT
TRBV20-1	TRBJ1-2	TRBD1	-	CSADTDKGAHGYTF	TGCAGTGCTGACACCGACAAGGGGGCTCATGGCTACACCTTC